Listed below are T cell receptor beta chains from one sample, sequenced in a study of blood T cell repertoires in COVID-19. Sequencing was performed with immunoSEQ multiplex PCR; in TCRdb, only in-frame clones are kept and a portion is missing. Among 400,000 to 450,000 clones, about 88% were seen once, and the ten largest hold 1.5% to 1.9%. Source material: peripheral blood. The receptor source for this set is a woman between 40 and 55 years old with COVID-19, enrolled during active disease. Both conserved end residues are part of each CDR3. D genes are given only for firm matches.

>TRBV28|TRBD1|TRBJ1-5
CASRSPGQFNQPQHF
TGTGCCAGCAGGAGCCCGGGACAGTTCAATCAGCCCCAGCATTTT
>TRBV6-6|NA|TRBJ1-5
CASSYGGNQPQHF
TGTGCCAGCAGTTACGGCGGGAATCAGCCCCAGCATTTT
>TRBV9|NA|TRBJ2-2
CASSGQLTGELFF
TGTGCCAGCAGCGGACAGCTCACCGGGGAGCTGTTTTTT
>TRBV6-5|TRBD1|TRBJ1-4
CASSDEGARYEKLFF
TGTGCCAGCAGCGACGAGGGGGCCCGATATGAAAAACTGTTTTTT
>TRBV7-9|NA|TRBJ1-4
CASSFGRVTGEKLFF
TGTGCCAGCAGCTTTGGGCGAGTGACGGGGGAAAAACTGTTTTTT
>TRBV5-1|NA|TRBJ2-6
CASARALSGANVLTF
TGCGCCAGCGCTAGAGCCCTAAGTGGGGCCAACGTCCTGACTTTC
>TRBV28|NA|TRBJ2-1
CASSLAGNQYNEQFF
TGTGCCAGCAGTTTAGCGGGGAACCAATACAATGAGCAGTTCTTC
>TRBV7-2|TRBD1|TRBJ2-4
CASSLARTTGTGGIQYF
TGTGCCAGCAGCTTAGCGCGGACGACCGGGACAGGGGGCATTCAGTACTTC
>TRBV5-4|NA|TRBJ2-5
CASRLRGAETQYF
TGTGCCAGCAGACTTCGGGGTGCGGAGACCCAGTACTTC
>TRBV6-6|NA|TRBJ2-5
CASSYPGRELGTQYF
TGTGCCAGCAGTTACCCGGGACGGGAGTTGGGGACCCAGTACTTC
>TRBV27|TRBD2|TRBJ2-1
CASSLGTSGGNEQFF
TGTGCCAGCAGTTTGGGGACTAGCGGGGGTAATGAGCAGTTCTTC
>TRBV19|TRBD2|TRBJ2-4
CASSTPSGGLIAKNIQYF
TGTGCCAGTAGTACTCCTAGCGGGGGCCTGATAGCCAAAAACATTCAGTACTTC
>TRBV9|TRBD1|TRBJ1-1
CASSVGQGARNAEAFF
TGTGCCAGCAGCGTTGGACAGGGGGCACGGAACGCTGAAGCTTTCTTT
>TRBV6-2/TRBV6-3|NA|TRBJ1-1
CASSRGHPNTEAFF
TGTGCCAGCAGCCGAGGACACCCGAACACTGAAGCTTTCTTT
>TRBV7-9|TRBD1|TRBJ1-5
CASSLDDRVWGQPQHF
TGTGCCAGCAGCTTAGATGACAGGGTGTGGGGTCAGCCCCAGCATTTT
>TRBV12-3/TRBV12-4|NA|TRBJ2-7
CASSLGPKLYF
TGTGCCAGCAGTTTGGGGCCCAAGCTGTACTTC
>TRBV27|NA|TRBJ2-7
CASSTTRRSYEQYF
TGTGCCAGCAGTACGACTCGCCGCTCCTACGAGCAGTACTTC
>TRBV18|TRBD2|TRBJ2-7
CASSRAGGIYEQYF
TGTGCCAGCTCACGGGCGGGGGGTATTTACGAGCAGTACTTC